A single sample is the source of the 10 T cell receptor beta chains below, sequenced in a study of cytomegalovirus exposure and HLA in healthy donors. Generated by immunoSEQ multiplex PCR, the TCRdb table keeps only in-frame clones and is missing some. The data show about 98,000 clones, around nine tenths seen once. The specimen was PBMCs. These receptor sequences come from a woman in her 30s in good health and CMV-seronegative.

The chain joins TRBV28 to TRBJ2-1; 8 bases fit TRBD1. This CDR3 has 13 residues. CDR1 and CDR2 (germline): MDHEN, SYDVKM. V lost 6 bases and J lost 5; bases outside the gene matches: 3. The CDR3 reads CASSGQGHNEQFF. CDR3 sequence (DNA): TGTGCCAGCAGCGGACAGGGACACAATGAGCAGTTCTTC.

The rearrangement joins TRBV4-1 to TRBJ2-5; 13 nucleotides line up with TRBD2. The CDR3 has 16 amino acids. V was pared by 4 bases and J by 2 bases, with 4 bases of the junction left unmatched. Germline assignment: CDR1 MGHRA and CDR2 YSYEKL. CDR3 nucleotides: TGCGCCAGCAGCCTCGTGGGACTAGCGGGGCAAGAGACCCAGTACTTC. Its protein is CASSLVGLAGQETQYF.

This chain links TRBV5-4 with TRBJ2-7, with 9 nucleotides matching TRBD1. V gave up 3 bases and J gave up 7 bases; unmatched junction bases: 8. From germline, CDR1 is SGHNT and CDR2 YYREEE (reference sequence). The length of the CDR3 is 14 residues. The CDR3, as DNA: TGTGCCAGCAGCTCTAGACAGGGGGTCTGGGAGCAGTACTTC. Translating it yields CASSSRQGVWEQYF.

This sequence joins TRBV2 and TRBJ2-2; D is perhaps TRBD1 (5 bases). The V end was cut by 6 bases, the J end by 3 bases, with 11 bases between. The CDR3 runs to 14 residues. Germline CDR1 is SNHLY and CDR2 is FYNNEI. The CDR3 loop reads CASRVRGDTGELFF. The CDR3 DNA reads as TGTGCCAGCAGGGTTAGGGGTGACACCGGGGAGCTGTTTTTT.

This clone occurred once. The CDR3 loop is CASSTTRASGANVLTF. In DNA, the CDR3 is TGTGCCAGCAGTACGACGAGGGCATCTGGGGCCAACGTCCTGACTTTC. The gene calls are TRBV28 and TRBJ2-6; tentative D call: TRBD2 (5 bases). V was cut by 5 bases and J by 1 base, with 12 bases left in between. Germline V gene sequence: CDR1 MDHEN, CDR2 SYDVKM. This CDR3 contains 16 residues.

This rearrangement joins TRBV5-1 to TRBJ1-1, with 10 bases that match TRBD1. With V trimmed by 0 bases and J by 1 base, 6 bases remained unmatched. Germline CDR1 SGHRS, CDR2 YFSETQ. The CDR3 spans 17 residues. CDR3 nucleotides: TGCGCCAGCAGCTTGGCCGGGACAGGGGCGTCGAACACTGAAGCTTTCTTT. This sequence encodes CASSLAGTGASNTEAFF.

The chain links TRBV28 to TRBJ2-3; D is ambiguous. Germline V gene sequence: CDR1 MDHEN, CDR2 SYDVKM. V lost 2 bases and J 2 bases, leaving 8 bases between the germline ends. CDR3 length: 14 amino acids. CDR3 coding DNA: TGTGCCAGCAGTTTAAACAGTTACACAGATACGCAGTATTTT. The encoded protein is CASSLNSYTDTQYF. Using reference TRBV28 and TRBJ2-3 for the parts outside the CDR3, the full variable domain is DVKVTQSSRYLVKRTGEKVFLECVQDMDHENMFWYRQDPGLGLRLIYFSYDVKMKEKGDIPEGYSVSREKKERFSLILESASTNQTSMYLCASSLNSYTDTQYFGPGTRLTVL.

J is TRBJ2-3 and V is TRBV5-4; TRBD2 aligns across 14 bases. J gave up 3 bases and V 5 bases, and 5 bases lay outside the gene matches. The CDR3 extends over 16 amino acids. CDR1 and CDR2 (germline): SGHNT, YYREEE (reference sequence). The CDR3 here is CASRRLAGGATDTQYF. The CDR3 region has the DNA TGTGCCAGCAGAAGACTAGCGGGAGGGGCAACAGATACGCAGTATTTT.

This clone was seen a handful of times. The chain recombines TRBV28 with TRBJ2-2; no firm D call. Germline CDR1 is MDHEN and CDR2 is SYDVKM. CDR3 length: 13 residues. V lost 4 bases and J 8 bases, leaving 11 bases between the germline ends. CDR3 sequence (DNA): TGTGCCAGCAGTTACCCCGTGCGGGGGGAGCTGTTTTTT. Translating gives CASSYPVRGELFF.

J is TRBJ2-1 and V is TRBV29-1; D gene uncertain. This CDR3 is 14 amino acids long. The germline CDR1 and CDR2 sequences are SQVTM and ANQGSEA. V dropped 2 bases and J dropped 5 bases, with 13 bases sitting between them. The DNA of the CDR3 is TGCAGCGTTGAATCCCCGGGTTTGAACAATGAGCAGTTCTTC. This translates into CSVESPGLNNEQFF.